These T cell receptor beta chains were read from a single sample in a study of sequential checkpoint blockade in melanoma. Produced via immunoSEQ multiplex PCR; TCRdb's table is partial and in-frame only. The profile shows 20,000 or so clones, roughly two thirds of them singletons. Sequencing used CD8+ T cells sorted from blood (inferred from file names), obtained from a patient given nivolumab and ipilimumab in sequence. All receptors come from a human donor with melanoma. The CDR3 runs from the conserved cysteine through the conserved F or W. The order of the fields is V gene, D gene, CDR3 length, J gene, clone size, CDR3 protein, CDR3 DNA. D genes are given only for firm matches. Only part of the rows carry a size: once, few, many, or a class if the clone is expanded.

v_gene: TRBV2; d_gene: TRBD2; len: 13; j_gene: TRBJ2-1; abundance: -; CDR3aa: CASSAGTSSEQFF; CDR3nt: TGTGCCAGCAGTGCCGGGACTAGCAGTGAGCAGTTCTTC
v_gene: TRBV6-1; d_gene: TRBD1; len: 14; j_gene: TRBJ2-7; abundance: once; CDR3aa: CASSEVRDSYEQYF; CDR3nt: TGTGCCAGCAGTGAAGTTAGGGACAGTTACGAGCAGTACTTC
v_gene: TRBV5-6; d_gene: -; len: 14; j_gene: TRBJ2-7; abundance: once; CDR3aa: CASSLTQGVYEQYF; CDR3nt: TGTGCCAGCAGCTTGACGCAGGGCGTCTACGAGCAGTACTTC
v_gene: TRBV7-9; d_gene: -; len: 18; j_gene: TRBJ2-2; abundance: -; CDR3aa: CASSSTKTVQKNTGELFF; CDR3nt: TGTGCCAGCAGCTCCACCAAGACAGTGCAGAAGAACACCGGGGAGCTGTTTTTT
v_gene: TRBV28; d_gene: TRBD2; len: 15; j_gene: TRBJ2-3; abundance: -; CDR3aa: CASSPTGLAVNTQYF; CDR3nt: TGTGCCAGCAGTCCGACGGGACTAGCGGTGAATACGCAGTATTTT
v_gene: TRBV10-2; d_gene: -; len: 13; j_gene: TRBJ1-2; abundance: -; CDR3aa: CASSEARGYGYTF; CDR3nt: TGCGCCAGCAGTGAAGCTAGGGGCTATGGCTACACCTTC
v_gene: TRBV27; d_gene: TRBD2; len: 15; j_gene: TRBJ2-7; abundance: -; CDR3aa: CASSLEAGRTYEQYF; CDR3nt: TGTGCCAGCAGTTTAGAAGCGGGACGAACCTACGAGCAGTACTTC
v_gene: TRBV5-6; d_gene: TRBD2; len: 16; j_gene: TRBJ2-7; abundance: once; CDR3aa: CASSLGGLAGRIEQYF; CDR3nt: TGTGCCAGCAGCTTGGGGGGACTAGCGGGGCGGATCGAGCAGTACTTC
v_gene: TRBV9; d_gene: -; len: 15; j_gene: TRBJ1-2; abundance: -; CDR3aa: CASSRRTDANYGYTF; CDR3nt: TGTGCCAGCAGCAGACGGACAGATGCTAACTATGGCTACACCTTC
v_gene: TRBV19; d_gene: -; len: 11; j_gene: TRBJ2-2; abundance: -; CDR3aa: CASRLAGELFF; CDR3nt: TGTGCCAGCCGACTAGCCGGGGAGCTGTTTTTT
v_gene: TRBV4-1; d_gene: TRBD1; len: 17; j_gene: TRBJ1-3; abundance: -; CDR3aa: CASSPRSTGGSGNTIYF; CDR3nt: TGCGCCAGCAGCCCAAGAAGCACAGGGGGCTCTGGAAACACCATATATTTT
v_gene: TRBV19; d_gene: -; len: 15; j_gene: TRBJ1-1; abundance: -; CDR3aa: CASSSAQFGDTEAFF; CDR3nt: TGTGCCAGTAGTTCAGCCCAATTTGGAGACACTGAAGCTTTCTTT
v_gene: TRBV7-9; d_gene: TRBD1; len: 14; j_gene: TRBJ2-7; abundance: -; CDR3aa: CASCSGTGVYEQYF; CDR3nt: TGTGCCAGCTGCTCCGGGACAGGGGTCTACGAGCAGTACTTC
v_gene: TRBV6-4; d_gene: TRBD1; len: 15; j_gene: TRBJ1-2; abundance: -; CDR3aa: CASRPPGQEHYGYTF; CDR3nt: TGTGCCAGCAGACCCCCGGGACAGGAACACTATGGCTACACCTTC
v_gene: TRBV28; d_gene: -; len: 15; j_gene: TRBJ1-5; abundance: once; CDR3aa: CASSFSTGRTQPQHF; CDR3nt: TGTGCCAGCAGTTTTAGTACAGGGAGAACTCAGCCCCAGCATTTT
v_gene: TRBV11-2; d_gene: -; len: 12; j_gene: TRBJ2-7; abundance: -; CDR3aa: CASSVSPYEQYF; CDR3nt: TGTGCCAGCAGCGTCTCCCCCTACGAGCAGTACTTC
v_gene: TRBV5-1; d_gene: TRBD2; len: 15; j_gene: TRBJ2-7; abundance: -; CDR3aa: CASSGSGTRVYEQYF; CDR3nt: TGCGCCAGCAGCGGATCCGGGACTAGAGTCTACGAGCAGTACTTC
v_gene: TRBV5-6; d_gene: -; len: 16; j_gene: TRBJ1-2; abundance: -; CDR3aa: CASSPIEGLVNYGYTF; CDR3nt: TGTGCCAGCAGCCCTATTGAGGGCCTAGTTAACTATGGCTACACCTTC
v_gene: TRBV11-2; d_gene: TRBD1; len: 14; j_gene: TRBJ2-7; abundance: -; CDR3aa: CASSPGTGGYEQYF; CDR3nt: TGTGCCAGCAGCCCCGGGACAGGGGGCTACGAGCAGTACTTC
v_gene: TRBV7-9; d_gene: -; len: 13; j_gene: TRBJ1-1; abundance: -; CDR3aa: CASSHLPGTEAFF; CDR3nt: TGTGCCAGCAGCCACTTACCGGGAACTGAAGCTTTCTTT
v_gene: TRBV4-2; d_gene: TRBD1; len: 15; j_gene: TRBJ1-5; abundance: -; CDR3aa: CASSLGQSSNQPQHF; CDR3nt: TGTGCCAGCAGCTTGGGACAGAGTAGCAATCAGCCCCAGCATTTT
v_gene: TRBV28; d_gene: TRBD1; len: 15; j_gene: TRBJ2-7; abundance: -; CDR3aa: CASSSPPDRGYEQYF; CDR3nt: TGTGCCAGCAGTTCCCCCCCGGACAGGGGCTACGAGCAGTACTTC
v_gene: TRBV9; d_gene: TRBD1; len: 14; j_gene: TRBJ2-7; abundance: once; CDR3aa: CASSARTGFHEQYF; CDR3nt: TGTGCCAGCAGCGCGAGGACAGGGTTCCACGAGCAGTACTTC
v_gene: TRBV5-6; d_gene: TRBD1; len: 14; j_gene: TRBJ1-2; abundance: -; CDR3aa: CASSWDRGTYGYTF; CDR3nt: TGTGCCAGCAGCTGGGACAGGGGGACCTATGGCTACACCTTC
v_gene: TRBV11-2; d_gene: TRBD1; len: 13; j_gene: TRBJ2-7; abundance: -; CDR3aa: CASSWDSSYEQYF; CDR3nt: TGTGCCAGCAGCTGGGACAGTTCCTACGAGCAGTACTTC
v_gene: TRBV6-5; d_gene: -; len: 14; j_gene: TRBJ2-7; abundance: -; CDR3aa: CASSEGATPYEQYF; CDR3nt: TGTGCCAGCAGTGAAGGGGCGACCCCCTACGAGCAGTACTTC
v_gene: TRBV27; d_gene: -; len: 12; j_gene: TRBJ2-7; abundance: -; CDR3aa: CASSFGSYEQYF; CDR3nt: TGTGCCAGCAGTTTCGGGTCCTACGAGCAGTACTTC
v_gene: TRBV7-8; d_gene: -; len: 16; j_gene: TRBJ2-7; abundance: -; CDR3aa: CASSLGPSGGNYEQYF; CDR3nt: TGTGCCAGCAGCTTAGGCCCGTCTGGGGGCAACTACGAGCAGTACTTC
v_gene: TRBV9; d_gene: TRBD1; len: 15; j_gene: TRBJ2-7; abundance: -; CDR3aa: CASSELPGQSYEQYF; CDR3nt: TGTGCCAGCAGCGAGCTACCGGGACAGAGCTACGAGCAGTACTTC